Listed below are T cell receptor beta chains from one sample, sequenced in a study of T cell repertoires in cytomegalovirus infection. TCRdb independently ran MiXCR on the reads; one entry per CDR3 protein. The repertoire holds 230,000 or so distinct CDR3 sequences, with approximately 38% as singletons. Their antigens are not known. The sequencing used CD8+ T cells from cultured PBMCs, collected from culture after CMV antigen stimulation. These receptors originate from a human donor in good health (CMV status not recorded). Some clones in this sample may be carry-over from other donors' samples. Each CDR3 is given with its conserved first and last residue. Each record gives: D gene, J gene, V gene, CDR3 protein. The D gene is left open where the match is weak.

D: TRBD1; J: TRBJ1-1; V: TRBV19; CDR3: CASSTGLPRGFDTEAFF
D: NA; J: TRBJ2-2; V: TRBV20-1; CDR3: CSARGLGTGELFF
D: TRBD1; J: TRBJ2-1; V: TRBV5-1; CDR3: CASRLTGGQLYEQFF
D: NA; J: TRBJ2-2; V: TRBV4-2; CDR3: CASSQPIGELFF
D: NA; J: TRBJ2-2; V: TRBV28; CDR3: CASSGYAPQFYTGELFF
D: TRBD1; J: TRBJ2-4; V: TRBV12-3/TRBV12-4; CDR3: CASTRTGKNIQYF
D: NA; J: TRBJ2-7; V: TRBV7-6; CDR3: CASSPRGGRSYEQYF
D: NA; J: TRBJ1-1; V: TRBV7-8; CDR3: CASSPWTEQNTEAFF
D: NA; J: TRBJ2-1; V: TRBV7-2; CDR3: CASSLELDLSSYNEQFF
D: TRBD2; J: TRBJ2-3; V: TRBV7-2; CDR3: CASSLDRGLAGRRQMNTQYF
D: NA; J: TRBJ2-3; V: TRBV13; CDR3: CASRSARTSTDTQYF
D: TRBD1; J: TRBJ2-2; V: TRBV12-3/TRBV12-4; CDR3: CASSGTGYPGELFF
D: NA; J: TRBJ2-2; V: TRBV4-1; CDR3: CASSHQRSAGQYTGELFF
D: NA; J: TRBJ2-3; V: TRBV10-2; CDR3: CASREHTYTDTQYF
D: TRBD2; J: TRBJ2-7; V: TRBV7-8; CDR3: CASSLEGLAECEQYF
D: NA; J: TRBJ2-7; V: TRBV12-3/TRBV12-4; CDR3: CASTTRGSGYEQYF
D: TRBD1; J: TRBJ1-5; V: TRBV5-4; CDR3: CASSLEDRGGGQPQHF
D: TRBD2; J: TRBJ2-1; V: TRBV7-9; CDR3: CASSLFGMREGRFYNEQFF
D: TRBD1; J: TRBJ2-7; V: TRBV7-2; CDR3: CASSPVRDRDYEQYF
D: NA; J: TRBJ2-6; V: TRBV28; CDR3: CASTRRGRSSGANVLTF
D: NA; J: TRBJ1-2; V: TRBV5-3; CDR3: CASSLDSTGRDGYTF
D: NA; J: TRBJ2-7; V: TRBV6-1; CDR3: CASSDLRQVHEQYF
D: NA; J: TRBJ1-5; V: TRBV6-6; CDR3: CASSYSSGVPQHF
D: NA; J: TRBJ2-1; V: TRBV6-7; CDR3: CASLYRDGYNEQFF
D: NA; J: TRBJ2-1; V: TRBV24-1; CDR3: CATSVATALEGQFF
D: NA; J: TRBJ2-1; V: TRBV28; CDR3: CASSFDRDALLEQFF
D: TRBD1; J: TRBJ2-4; V: TRBV7-6; CDR3: CASSLIGDRAYIQYF
D: TRBD2; J: TRBJ2-2; V: TRBV20-1; CDR3: CSAPSGENTGELFF
D: NA; J: TRBJ2-1; V: TRBV14; CDR3: CASRHTQGDEQFF
D: NA; J: TRBJ2-2; V: TRBV7-6; CDR3: CASSSPGPNTGELFF
D: NA; J: TRBJ2-7; V: TRBV7-4; CDR3: CASTTGLSYEQYF
D: NA; J: TRBJ2-4; V: TRBV7-6; CDR3: CASSPHQTGAKNIQYF
D: NA; J: TRBJ1-6; V: TRBV27; CDR3: CASSLSGSVGSPLHF
D: TRBD1; J: TRBJ2-7; V: TRBV19; CDR3: CASSSFRTGLYEQYF
D: TRBD2; J: TRBJ2-5; V: TRBV7-6; CDR3: CASSPSGWREAPPETQYF
D: NA; J: TRBJ1-6; V: TRBV27; CDR3: CASSRDWLNSPLHF
D: TRBD2; J: TRBJ2-7; V: TRBV28; CDR3: CASASGRLYEQYF
D: NA; J: TRBJ2-3; V: TRBV28; CDR3: CASSLVADTSTDTQYF
D: NA; J: TRBJ2-7; V: TRBV18; CDR3: CASSPTANTYEQYF
D: NA; J: TRBJ2-2; V: TRBV9; CDR3: CASSVRARTTGELFF
D: NA; J: TRBJ1-1; V: TRBV6-6; CDR3: CASSYIRIGGTEAFF
D: TRBD2; J: TRBJ2-3; V: TRBV4-1; CDR3: CASSQDQAGGPPDTQYF
D: NA; J: TRBJ2-7; V: TRBV9; CDR3: CASSGGTGDYEQYF
D: NA; J: TRBJ1-5; V: TRBV19; CDR3: CASSRGHLLGNQPQHF
D: NA; J: TRBJ2-4; V: TRBV2; CDR3: CASSEQRVAKNIQYF
D: NA; J: TRBJ1-3; V: TRBV7-6; CDR3: CASSGIIGRTGNTIYF
D: NA; J: TRBJ2-1; V: TRBV7-2; CDR3: CASSLGGKGAYNDQFF
D: TRBD2; J: TRBJ2-1; V: TRBV7-2; CDR3: CASSLRGASGRGNEQFF
D: NA; J: TRBJ2-1; V: TRBV4-1; CDR3: CASSQLASANEQFF
D: NA; J: TRBJ1-5; V: TRBV20-1; CDR3: CSVPASPKEPQHF